These T cell receptor beta chains were read from a single sample in a study of cytomegalovirus exposure and HLA in healthy donors. Some clones are missing from TCRdb's copy, which holds only in-frame ones; the method was immunoSEQ multiplex PCR. This sample has roughly 100,000 clones; around 75% occur once, and the top ten carry approximately 2.8%. Sequencing was carried out using PBMCs. Receptors were obtained from a female donor in good health and CMV-seronegative. Each CDR3 is given with its conserved first and last residue. D genes are given only for firm matches. The size entry is marked missing in some rows and otherwise reads once, few, many or a size class.

CDR3nt	CDR3aa	v_gene	j_gene	abundance	d_gene
TGTGCCAGCAGTGAGCGACAGGGAACATACAATGAGCAGTTCTTC	CASSERQGTYNEQFF	TRBV6-4	TRBJ2-1	few	TRBD1
TGTGCCAGCAGCCAAGTGCCTAGCGGAGAAGAGACCCAGTACTTC	CASSQVPSGEETQYF	TRBV4-2	TRBJ2-5	.	TRBD2
TGCGCCAGCAGCTCCACGCCGGGGGGAGGGACATACGAGCAGTACTTC	CASSSTPGGGTYEQYF	TRBV5-1	TRBJ2-7	few	.
TGTGCCAGCAGTAAAATTAGCGGGAGAACCGGGGAGCTGTTTTTT	CASSKISGRTGELFF	TRBV6-5	TRBJ2-2	.	TRBD2
TGTGCCAGCAGGTTGGGTTCCGCGGAGGGAGAGACCCAGTACTTC	CASRLGSAEGETQYF	TRBV7-8	TRBJ2-5	.	.
TGTGCCAGCAGGAACAGAATAGCGAAGGACACCGGGGAGCTGTTTTTT	CASRNRIAKDTGELFF	TRBV5-5	TRBJ2-2	.	.
TGTGCCAGCAGTGAGTCTGGAAACACCATATATTTT	CASSESGNTIYF	TRBV6-5	TRBJ1-3	once	.
TGTGCCAGCAGTGAAGAGAACAACTATGGCTACACCTTC	CASSEENNYGYTF	TRBV25-1	TRBJ1-2	.	.
TGTGCCAGCAGCTCGACGGGACAGGGGAATGAAAAACTGTTTTTT	CASSSTGQGNEKLFF	TRBV5-8	TRBJ1-4	.	TRBD1
TGTGCCAGCAGCTCCCCGACTAGCGGGAGGCCGAAGGAGCAGTACTTC	CASSSPTSGRPKEQYF	TRBV5-4	TRBJ2-7	.	TRBD2
TGTGCCAGTAGCGACTCCGGGACTACATACGAGCGGTACTTC	CASSDSGTTYERYF	TRBV19	TRBJ2-7	.	TRBD2
TGTGCCAGCAGTCCGGGAAGAGACTATGGCTACACCTTC	CASSPGRDYGYTF	TRBV2	TRBJ1-2	.	.
TGTGCCAGTAGTATAGCCCAGGGTGTAGGGACTGAAGCTTTCTTT	CASSIAQGVGTEAFF	TRBV19	TRBJ1-1	.	.
TGTGCCAGCTTCGGACTAGTCAATGAGCAGTTCTTC	CASFGLVNEQFF	TRBV28	TRBJ2-1	.	TRBD2
TGTGCCTGGAGTAGGGGGGGACCATACGAGCAGTACTTC	CAWSRGGPYEQYF	TRBV30	TRBJ2-7	few	.
TGTGCCAGCAGTTTGGAGCATTCTGTACAAGAGACCCAGTACTTC	CASSLEHSVQETQYF	TRBV27	TRBJ2-5	.	.
TGTGCCAGCATGTCAGGCAATCAGCCCCAGCATTTT	CASMSGNQPQHF	TRBV6-1	TRBJ1-5	.	.
TGTGCCAGCAGTCCAAACAAGAACACTGAAGCTTTCTTT	CASSPNKNTEAFF	TRBV6-5	TRBJ1-1	.	.
TGTGCCAGTAAGAGGACAGAGAACACCGGGGAGCTGTTTTTT	CASKRTENTGELFF	TRBV19	TRBJ2-2	.	.
TGTGCCAGCAGTGACTCGGCTATGGGAGCCTACAATGAGCAGTTCTTC	CASSDSAMGAYNEQFF	TRBV6-4	TRBJ2-1	.	.
TGCGCCAGCAGTGAAGCGGGCTCCTACGAGCAGTACTTC	CASSEAGSYEQYF	TRBV10-1	TRBJ2-7	.	.
TGTGCCTGGAGTGTACATGGCACAGATACGCAGTATTTT	CAWSVHGTDTQYF	TRBV30	TRBJ2-3	.	.
TGTGCCAGCAGGGACACCCCTAATGAAAAACTGTTTTTT	CASRDTPNEKLFF	TRBV2	TRBJ1-4	.	.
TGTGCCAGCAGCCAAGATGGGGACTTAAAAAACATTCAGTACTTC	CASSQDGDLKNIQYF	TRBV4-2	TRBJ2-4	.	.
TGTGCCAGCAGTCCTAGAGTGGATACTGGAAACACCATATATTTT	CASSPRVDTGNTIYF	TRBV27	TRBJ1-3	.	.
TGTGCCAGCAGTGAATTCGGGACTAGCGGAAATGAGCAGTTCTTC	CASSEFGTSGNEQFF	TRBV6-1	TRBJ2-1	.	TRBD2
TGTGCCAGCAGCTCCCTCAGCGGGAGGGCCTACAATGAGCAGTTCTTC	CASSSLSGRAYNEQFF	TRBV7-2	TRBJ2-1	.	TRBD2
TGTGCCAGCGAGGGGGACAGCTCCTACGAGCAGTACTTC	CASEGDSSYEQYF	TRBV25-1	TRBJ2-7	few	TRBD1
TGCGCCAGCAGCTTAATAGCGGGAGCTACCTACGAGCAGTACTTC	CASSLIAGATYEQYF	TRBV5-1	TRBJ2-7	.	TRBD2
TGTGCCAGCAGCTCTGCAATGGGAGGGGAGACCCAGTACTTC	CASSSAMGGETQYF	TRBV7-9	TRBJ2-5	few	TRBD2
TGTGCCAGCAGCCTTCCCCTGGACAGGACTGAAGCTTTCTTT	CASSLPLDRTEAFF	TRBV7-9	TRBJ1-1	.	TRBD1
TGTGCCAGCAGCTTAGATTCGAGGTGGGGGGTTGATGAGCAGTTCTTC	CASSLDSRWGVDEQFF	TRBV7-2	TRBJ2-1	few	.
TGTGCCAGCAGTAGGCCAGGGTATCGTGACACTGAAGCTTTCTTT	CASSRPGYRDTEAFF	TRBV6-5	TRBJ1-1	.	.
TGTGCCAGCAGCCGGGAAGAGACCCAGTACTTC	CASSREETQYF	TRBV9	TRBJ2-5	.	.
TGTGCCAGCAGTGAGCGGGAACCCGGGGAGCTGTTTTTT	CASSEREPGELFF	TRBV6-4	TRBJ2-2	few	.